Each of the 15 T cell receptor beta chains below was sequenced from the same sample in a study of T cell repertoires in cytomegalovirus infection. In TCRdb, the reads were re-called with MiXCR into one record per CDR3 protein. The profile shows hundreds of thousands of distinct CDR3 sequences, about 11% of them singletons. The sequenced sample was PBMCs. The receptors shown here come from a human donor in good health (CMV status not recorded). Some clones in this sample may be carry-over from other donors' samples.

This clonotype was found a few times. This chain uses TRBV6-4 with TRBJ1-1; D is ambiguous. V lost 6 bases, J lost 1 base, and 9 bases lay in between. CDR1 and CDR2 (germline): MRHNA, SNTAGT. The CDR3 consists of 13 residues. The CDR3 here is CASREGGNTEAFF. In DNA, the CDR3 is TGTGCCAGCAGGGAGGGCGGGAACACTGAAGCTTTCTTT.

The chain employs TRBV18 and TRBJ1-2; 10 bases map to TRBD1. Looked up from germline, CDR1 is KGHSH and CDR2 is LQKENI. After removal of 2 bases from V and 7 bases from J, the junction contained 4 bases not matched to a gene. The CDR3 has 14 amino acids. CDR3 region: CASSPTDRGPGYTF. The CDR3 nucleotides read TGTGCCAGCTCACCAACAGACAGGGGGCCTGGCTACACCTTC.

This clonotype was found many times. V and J are TRBV27 and TRBJ2-6; D tentatively reads TRBD1 or TRBD2 (6 bases each). Germline-derived CDR1 and CDR2 are MNHEY and SMNVEV (reference sequence). V shed 8 bases and J shed 1 base, with 21 bases lying between them. This CDR3 is built from 18 residues. DNA for the CDR3: TGTGCCAGCGGCTTCTTAGGGGGGCGGCGGTCTGGGGCCAACGTCCTGACTTTC. Amino acid sequence: CASGFLGGRRSGANVLTF. The full variable domain, completed using reference TRBV27 and TRBJ2-6, is EAQVTQNPRYLITVTGKKLTVTCSQNMNHEYMSWYRQDPGLGLRQIYYSMNVEVTDKGDVPEGYKVSRKEKRNFPLILESPSPNQTSLYFCASGFLGGRRSGANVLTFGAGSRLTVL.

In this sample, this clonotype turned up many times. The V call is TRBV7-9, the J call TRBJ2-1; TRBD1 matches at 7 bases. Germline V lookup: CDR1 SEHNR, CDR2 FQNEAQ (reference sequence). Unmatched junction bases numbered 4, after V lost 5 bases and J lost 0 bases. The CDR3 consists of 15 residues. DNA for the CDR3: TGTGCCAGCAGCCCGACAGGGCTCTCCTACAATGAGCAGTTCTTC. Its protein is CASSPTGLSYNEQFF.

This clonotype was seen at least ten times. The chain recombines TRBV7-6 with TRBJ1-1; 8 nucleotides match TRBD1. CDR3 length: 15 amino acids. Germline V CDR1 and CDR2: SGHVS, FNYEAQ. The J segment lost 1 base and the V segment lost 4 bases, leaving 5 bases of the junction unmatched. In DNA, the CDR3 is TGTGCCAGCAGCTCAAGACAGGGGCGGAACACTGAAGCTTTCTTT. It translates to CASSSRQGRNTEAFF.

This clonotype was detected many times. The J gene is TRBJ1-2, the V gene TRBV6-1; 10 bases line up with TRBD1. Germline CDR1 MNHNS, CDR2 SASEGT. The CDR3 sequence is 15 residues long. V trimming: 6 bases; J trimming: 2 bases; junction bases outside the gene matches: 6. Here the CDR3 DNA reads TGTGCCAGCAGAGGAGGGACAGGGGAAAACTATGGCTACACCTTC. Translated, it gives CASRGGTGENYGYTF.

This clonotype was counted at least ten times. The chain joins TRBV19 to TRBJ1-2; D ambiguous. The germline gives CDR1 LNHDA, CDR2 SQIVND (reference sequence). This CDR3 has 14 amino acids. V was pared by 4 bases and J by 0 bases, with 9 bases between. The CDR3 loop is CASSNLEANYGYTF. DNA for the CDR3: TGTGCCAGTAGTAATCTGGAAGCTAACTATGGCTACACCTTC.

The gene calls are TRBV4-1 and TRBJ1-1, with unresolved D. Trimming removed 4 bases at V and 4 bases at J, with 16 bases between. CDR1 is MGHRA, CDR2 YSYEKL, per germline. The CDR3 consists of 15 residues. CDR3 loop: CASSPFGPEATEAFF. The CDR3 DNA reads TGCGCCAGCAGCCCTTTCGGGCCCGAGGCCACTGAAGCTTTCTTT.

This clonotype was detected ten times or more. J is TRBJ1-5 and V is TRBV20-1; possible D gene TRBD1, 5 bases. Trimming took off 0 bases at V and 5 bases at J, with 11 bases between the two ends. The CDR3 is 14 amino acids. Germline assignment: CDR1 DFQATT and CDR2 SNEGSKA (reference sequence). CDR3 nucleotide sequence: TGCAGTGCTAGAGATCGGGCAGGGCATCAGCCCCAGCATTTT. Residues: CSARDRAGHQPQHF.

This clonotype was seen more than once but under ten times. The V and J genes are TRBV3-1 and TRBJ2-1; 8 bases match TRBD2. The CDR3 contains 14 residues. V trimming: 2 bases; J trimming: 6 bases; junction bases outside the gene matches: 3. Germline lookup yields CDR1 LGHDT and CDR2 YNNKEL (reference sequence). This chain's CDR3 is CASSQREGSNEQFF. In DNA, the CDR3 is TGTGCCAGCAGCCAACGGGAGGGTAGCAATGAGCAGTTCTTC.

This sequence joins TRBV12-3 or TRBV12-4 and TRBJ1-2; 7 bases fit TRBD1. V shed 2 bases and J 0 bases; nucleotides not matched to a gene: 3. The CDR3 is 15 residues long. CDR3 protein: CASSLRQGANYGYTF. CDR3 nucleotides: TGTGCCAGCAGTTTAAGGCAGGGGGCTAACTATGGCTACACCTTC.

Details on this clonotype: A read error may explain this, as a much larger clone is one base away. The chain has TRBV5-1 and TRBJ1-2; 7 bases line up with TRBD1. The ends lost 2 bases at V and 4 bases at J; junction bases unmatched: 11. Germline V CDR1 and CDR2: SGHRS, YFSETQ. CDR3 length equals 16 residues. Here the CDR3 reads CASSLPDGQEAYGYTF. Here the CDR3 DNA reads TGCGCCAGCAGCTTACCGGACGGACAGGAGGCCTATGGCTACACCTTC.

This clonotype was detected only a few times. This chain joins TRBV27 and TRBJ1-1; no definite D call. The germline V and J ends were trimmed by 5 bases and 5 bases, with 15 bases remaining between them. Germline CDR1 MNHEY, CDR2 SMNVEV (reference sequence). The CDR3 runs 14 residues. The CDR3 region has the DNA TGTGCCAGCAGTCCCATTGGCGGGGTGACTGAAGCTTTCTTT. As protein: CASSPIGGVTEAFF.

This clonotype has only a few counts. V and J are TRBV19 and TRBJ2-2; D perhaps matches TRBD2 (7 bases). Deletions cut 6 bases from V and 2 bases from J, with 16 bases between. This CDR3 has 16 amino acids. Germline CDR1 LNHDA, CDR2 SQIVND (reference sequence). CDR3 in DNA: TGTGCCAGTAGGATTGGGGGGGCAGTTAACACCGGGGAGCTGTTTTTT. This codes for CASRIGGAVNTGELFF.

In its sample, this clonotype was seen a few times. The rearrangement links TRBV3-1 to TRBJ2-1; TRBD2 agrees at 9 bases. The ends lost 4 bases at V and 8 bases at J; junction bases unmatched: 6. The CDR3 extends over 14 amino acids. Germline CDR1 LGHDT, CDR2 YNNKEL (reference sequence). The CDR3 sequence is CASSPSGRQDEQFF. The DNA for the CDR3 is TGTGCCAGCAGCCCCAGCGGGAGGCAGGATGAGCAGTTCTTC.